This T cell receptor (beta chain) originates from a study of cytomegalovirus exposure and HLA in healthy donors. Trimming removed 8 bases from V and 2 bases from J, with 10 bases in between. The CDR3 is made up of 13 amino acids. Germline V gives CDR1 SNHLY, CDR2 FYNNEI. Researchers ran the PCR with 60 Vbeta and 13 Jbeta primers. The data were produced by immunoSEQ multiplex PCR, yet TCRdb's version contains in-frame clones alone and is incomplete. The table records about 160,000 clones, roughly 70% of them present only once. This chain links TRBV2 with TRBJ1-5; D not resolved. This receptor was taken from a woman aged 45-65 years in good health and CMV-seropositive. The sequencing sample was made of PBMCs. Here the CDR3 reads CASRTERNQPQHF. CDR3 bases: TGTGCCAGCCGAACTGAACGCAATCAGCCCCAGCATTTT.